This T cell receptor beta chain appears in the sequencing data of a study of CD8+ T cells in alopecia areata. Study outcomes and limitations: Affected scalp, especially in alopecia totalis/universalis, had a higher clonality than normal scalp did. Whereas mice showed it more clearly, TCR sharing across patients was murkier, possibly because of HLA.

From alopecia areata patients, lesional scalp punch biopsies and peripheral blood were collected. With 2 bases removed from V and 10 bases from J, the gap between germline ends came to 14 bases. The CDR3 spans 13 residues. CDR1 is SGHTA, CDR2 FQGNSA, per germline. Concerning this clone: Antigen unknown.

It was cDNA, reverse transcribed from extracted RNA, that served as the sequencing template. TCRdb keeps only in-frame clones here, not all; method: immunoSEQ multiplex PCR. Here the sample spans roughly 250,000 clones, roughly two thirds being singletons. This sequence originates from a human donor with alopecia areata. The V gene is TRBV7-2, the J gene TRBJ1-1; TRBD1 might be the D (6 bases). The specimen comprised CD4+ T cells sorted from blood, sampled at week 0. This CDR3 is CASSLTNRVGAFF. In nucleotides, the CDR3 is TGTGCCAGCAGCTTAACTAACAGGGTGGGAGCTTTCTTT.